Below, 24 T cell receptor beta chains from the same sample are listed, as sequenced in a study of cytotoxic CD8 clonotypes in ibrutinib-treated CLL. The data were produced by immunoSEQ multiplex PCR, yet TCRdb's version contains in-frame clones alone and is incomplete. The top ten hold around 7.6% of the sample, which has about 140,000 clones, approximately 80% seen once. The material was PBMCs, obtained after 36 months of ibrutinib treatment. These receptors were collected from a human donor with chronic lymphocytic leukemia.

The CDR3 sequence: CASSLEGGLVYTF. CDR3 coding DNA: TGTGCCAGCAGCTTGGAGGGGGGGCTCGTCTACACCTTC. The chain recombines TRBV5-4 with TRBJ1-2; weak D call: TRBD1 (6 bases). The CDR3 is 13 amino acids. Per germline, CDR1 SGHNT and CDR2 YYREEE (reference sequence). V was shortened by 0 bases and J by 10 bases, with 13 bases between the two germline ends.

The chain employs TRBV13 and TRBJ2-3; D uncertain. The CDR3 length is 14 residues. Germline loops: CDR1 PRHDT, CDR2 FYEKMQ (reference sequence). Trimming took 8 bases from V and 5 from J, leaving 17 bases between them. DNA for the CDR3: TGTGCCAGCGGGTCAGGAAGCCCCCTAGATACGCAGTATTTT. Translated: CASGSGSPLDTQYF.

The chain employs TRBV2 and TRBJ1-2; no reliable D call. This CDR3 is built from 13 residues. CDR1 SNHLY and CDR2 FYNNEI come from the germline V gene. V dropped 1 base and J dropped 3 bases, with 6 bases sitting between them. This CDR3 reads CASSEGTDYGYTF. The CDR3 DNA is TGTGCCAGCAGTGAAGGGACTGACTATGGCTACACCTTC. The complete variable domain, with remaining parts taken from reference TRBV2 and TRBJ1-2, reads EPEVTQTPSHQVTQMGQEVILRCVPISNHLYFYWYRQILGQKVEFLVSFYNNEISEKSEIFDDQFSVERPDGSNFTLKIRSTKLEDSAMYFCASSEGTDYGYTFGSGTRLTVV.

This clone was seen only once. The CDR3 spells CASSQLFRDRQETQYF. In DNA form, the CDR3 reads TGCGCCAGCAGCCAATTGTTCCGGGACAGGCAAGAGACCCAGTACTTC. This sequence joins TRBV4-1 and TRBJ2-5; 8 nucleotides line up with TRBD1. Germline V gives CDR1 MGHRA, CDR2 YSYEKL. The CDR3 is 16 residues long. Trimming at V came to 2 bases and at J to 2 bases, leaving 7 bases not matched to a gene.

This clone was seen only a few times. The rearrangement joins TRBV5-1 to TRBJ2-5, with D unclear. Trimming took off 0 bases at V and 3 bases at J, with 9 bases between the two ends. CDR1 and CDR2 (germline): SGHRS, YFSETQ. The CDR3 loop spans 14 amino acids. CDR3 bases: TGCGCCAGCAGCTTGGGGCAGGTCAAAGAGACCCAGTACTTC. Its protein is CASSLGQVKETQYF.

The V gene is TRBV21-1, the J gene TRBJ1-2; the table's D gene call, TRBD1, was not cross checked with the DNA. TRBV21-1 is an annotated pseudogene. The CDR3 has 10 amino acids. CDR3 sequence reads: CASSSRGDTF. The CDR3 DNA follows: TGTGCCAGCAGCAGCAGGGGGGACACCTTC.

The gene calls are TRBV5-1 and TRBJ1-4, with D unclear. The V and J ends lost 2 bases and 5 bases respectively, with 10 bases between them. This CDR3 has 14 amino acids. Germline V gene data show CDR1 as SGHRS and CDR2 as YFSETQ. This chain's CDR3 is CASSFGGQNEKLFF. In DNA form, the CDR3 reads TGCGCCAGCAGCTTTGGTGGGCAAAATGAAAAACTGTTTTTT. Based on the CDR3 plus reference TRBV5-1 and TRBJ1-4, the full variable domain is KAGVTQTPRYLIKTRGQQVTLSCSPISGHRSVSWYQQTPGQGLQFLFEYFSETQRNKGNFPGRFSGRQFSNSRSEMNVSTLELGDSALYLCASSFGGQNEKLFFGSGTQLSVL.

J is TRBJ2-2 and V is TRBV5-1, with 10 nucleotides matching TRBD2. Per germline, CDR1 SGHRS and CDR2 YFSETQ. CDR3 length: 14 amino acids. Germline trimming cut 7 bases from V and 5 bases from J; bases unmatched to any gene: 5. The CDR3 region is CASGPGLATGELFF. The CDR3 coding sequence is TGCGCCAGCGGGCCGGGACTAGCGACCGGGGAGCTGTTTTTT.

V usage is TRBV30 and J usage is TRBJ2-3; TRBD2 is a possible D gene (5 bases). Trimming stripped 4 bases from V and 5 bases from J, with 10 bases between. The germline V gene encodes CDR1 GTSNPN and CDR2 SVGIG (reference sequence). The CDR3 extends over 12 amino acids. CDR3 sequence reads: CAWNSRGDTQYF. CDR3 DNA: TGTGCCTGGAATAGCCGGGGAGATACGCAGTATTTT.

CDR3 DNA sequence: TGTGCCAGCACTCTACTAGGGTCCTACGAGCAGTACTTC. Amino acids: CASTLLGSYEQYF. The genes are TRBV2 and TRBJ2-7; D perhaps matches TRBD2 (5 bases). The germline V gene encodes CDR1 SNHLY and CDR2 FYNNEI. This CDR3 contains 13 residues. V shed 7 bases and J shed 1 base, with 11 bases lying between them.

This clone was counted a few times. The chain is built from TRBV7-9 and TRBJ1-6; 7 nucleotides align to TRBD1. Germline V lookup: CDR1 SEHNR, CDR2 FQNEAQ (reference sequence). With V trimmed by 1 base and J by 8 bases, 2 bases remained unmatched. The CDR3 runs 14 residues. Here the CDR3 reads CASSLGTGDSPLHF. Written as DNA, the CDR3 is TGTGCCAGCAGCTTAGGGACAGGAGATTCACCCCTCCACTTT.

V usage is TRBV14 and J usage is TRBJ1-3; no clear D gene. The CDR3 runs 17 residues. Trimming removed 0 bases from V and 0 bases from J, with 12 bases in between. Germline loops: CDR1 SGHDN, CDR2 FVKESK. CDR3 sequence (DNA): TGTGCCAGCAGCCAAGATCTCCTTGGAGCCTCTGGAAACACCATATATTTT. This encodes CASSQDLLGASGNTIYF.

V is TRBV6-5 and J is TRBJ1-2; D is perhaps TRBD1 (6 bases). CDR1 and CDR2 from the germline V gene are MNHEY and SVGAGI. This CDR3 contains 15 residues. V lost 2 bases and J lost 3, with 13 bases in between. The CDR3 sequence: CASSYRATGYYGYTF. The CDR3 nucleotides are TGTGCCAGCAGTTACCGGGCGACAGGATACTATGGCTACACCTTC.

The V gene is TRBV5-6, the J gene TRBJ2-3; TRBD1 is a possible D gene (6 bases). The CDR3 sequence is 13 residues long. Germline assignment: CDR1 SGHDT and CDR2 YYEEEE. Trimming stripped 4 bases from V and 4 bases from J, with 10 bases between. The CDR3 protein is CASSKDRPDTQYF. In DNA form, the CDR3 reads TGTGCCAGCAGCAAAGACAGGCCAGATACGCAGTATTTT.

The V call is TRBV13, the J call TRBJ1-5; 10 nucleotides match TRBD1. CDR1 is PRHDT, CDR2 FYEKMQ, per germline (reference sequence). Germline trimming cut 5 bases from V and 1 base from J; bases unmatched to any gene: 8. The CDR3 covers 17 residues. CDR3 in DNA: TGTGCCAGCAGCGCCCGGACAGGGGGTTTGAGCAATCAGCCCCAGCATTTT. Translating it yields CASSARTGGLSNQPQHF.

The gene calls are TRBV27 and TRBJ2-2, with 11 positions matching TRBD2. The CDR3 consists of 14 residues. Germline CDR1 is MNHEY and CDR2 is SMNVEV (reference sequence). With 6 bases clipped from V and 4 bases from J, the junction kept 1 base outside the gene matches. The CDR3 nucleotides are TGTGCCAGCAGGGGACTAGCGGTCACCGGGGAGCTGTTTTTT. This sequence encodes CASRGLAVTGELFF.

The rearrangement joins TRBV5-4 to TRBJ2-7, with D possibly matching TRBD1 (7 bases). Between the trimmed V and J ends, which lost 4 bases and 3 bases, there was a span of 20 bases. CDR1 and CDR2 from the germline V gene are SGHNT and YYREEE (reference sequence). The CDR3 runs to 16 residues. In DNA, the CDR3 is TGTGCCAGCAGCCCAGGGGGGCTAGCAGGGTACTACGAGCAGTACTTC. This encodes CASSPGGLAGYYEQYF.

The V and J genes are TRBV5-1 and TRBJ2-7; no firm D call. Per the germline V gene, CDR1 is SGHRS and CDR2 is YFSETQ. The CDR3 runs 14 residues. The V and J ends lost 0 bases and 5 bases respectively, with 12 bases between them. The CDR3 DNA reads as TGCGCCAGCAGCTTGGAACCGCTCGTGGACGAGCAGTACTTC. It translates to CASSLEPLVDEQYF.

The gene calls are TRBV27 and TRBJ2-3, with 14 bases aligning to TRBD2. The V and J ends lost 5 bases and 7 bases, in that order; junction bases with no gene match: 5. The CDR3 length is 15 residues. CDR1 and CDR2 from the germline V gene are MNHEY and SMNVEV (reference sequence). CDR3 nucleotides: TGTGCCAGCAGTGGACTAGCGGGAGGCCTTCATACGCAGTATTTT. Protein sequence: CASSGLAGGLHTQYF.

V and J are TRBV7-9 and TRBJ2-5; D unresolved. V lost 2 bases to trimming and J lost 1 base, with 8 bases between them. The CDR3 runs 14 residues. Germline CDR1 reads SEHNR; CDR2 reads FQNEAQ (reference sequence). The CDR3 DNA reads TGTGCCAGCAGCTTAATGGGAATCCAAGAGACCCAGTACTTC. This translates into CASSLMGIQETQYF.

Only one count was recorded for this clone. The gene calls are TRBV5-4 and TRBJ2-7; a weak D match, TRBD1 (6 bases). V lost 6 bases and J lost 7, with 17 bases in between. CDR1 is SGHNT, CDR2 YYREEE, per germline (reference sequence). There are 13 residues in the CDR3. The CDR3 nucleotides read TGTGCCAGCACCCGACAGGCCCCCGAGGAGCAGTACTTC. Translation gives CASTRQAPEEQYF.

This clone was recorded only once. The genes are TRBV25-1 and TRBJ1-2; D gene unclear. Trimming removed 1 base at V and 4 bases at J, with 7 bases between. The CDR3 spans 13 residues. In germline, CDR1 is MGHDK, CDR2 SYGVNS. The CDR3 sequence is CASSEWVGYGYTF. The DNA of the CDR3 is TGTGCCAGCAGTGAATGGGTTGGCTATGGCTACACCTTC.

This clone was seen a single time. The rearrangement uses TRBV7-9 and TRBJ1-6, with TRBD1 matching 9 bases. CDR3 size: 15 residues. Trimming removed 5 bases from V and 8 bases from J; junction bases left unmatched: 7. Germline values: CDR1 SEHNR, CDR2 FQNEAQ (reference sequence). CDR3 DNA: TGTGCCAGCAGCATCCTCCGGGACAGGGATTCACCCCTCCACTTT. Translating it yields CASSILRDRDSPLHF. Looking up the rest from reference TRBV7-9 and TRBJ1-6 gives the full variable domain: DTGVSQNPRHKITKRGQNVTFRCDPISEHNRLYWYRQTLGQGPEFLTYFQNEAQLEKSRLLSDRFSAERPKGSFSTLEIQRTEQGDSAMYLCASSILRDRDSPLHFGNGTRLTVT.

The chain combines TRBV30 with TRBJ2-1; 9 bases are shared with TRBD2. There are 15 residues in the CDR3. J was trimmed by 8 bases and V by 2 bases; bases with no gene match: 10. Germline loops: CDR1 GTSNPN, CDR2 SVGIG (reference sequence). In DNA, the CDR3 is TGTGCCTGGAGTCCTGGGCTAGCGGGATCGGATGAGCAGTTCTTC. Translated, it gives CAWSPGLAGSDEQFF.